The present TCR beta chain was sequenced within a study of molecular identifiers for immune sequencing clone quantification (dated by TCRdb to the late 2010s). A note on the overall study: For a replicate experiment, RNA from around 20,000 or 100,000 naive CD8 T cells was divided into five aliquots, of which four were sequenced. This methods study used CD8 T cells to benchmark TCR RNA copy counting and molecular-identifier clustering-based TCR repertoire sequencing (MIDCIRS).

Libraries were prepared through PCR. The run used a NextSeq 500. Bulk TCR libraries were generated as previously described, with the TCR primers listed in Table S5 used. Purification of total RNA was performed with the Qiagen AllPrep DNA/RNA kit. Before analysis, reads from multiple sequencing runs of one library were combined. On the authors' methods: Only reads with exact TCR constant sequence were kept, trimmed to 150 nt, and grouped by their 12-nt molecular barcodes. Within each barcode group, reads were sub-clustered at a 15% Levenshtein threshold, and quality-weighted consensus sequences were built per RNA molecule. Non-functional sequences were removed, as were lower-count sequences one edit away from another. Based on fitting two negative binomial distributions, any barcode sub-cluster with under 20% of the maximum read count was discarded. The public sequencing data were trimmed at Q25 with fastp and processed into clonotypes with MiXCR by TCRdb, which kept only in-frame beta chains. Every CDR3 protein is listed once, alongside the most common genes and DNA of its rows. The V and J calls were determined by TCRdb, not by the authors. This sample lists some 580,000 distinct CDR3 sequences; about 25% were detected once. 0.7% to 0.95% of the sample is in the top ten clones.

Results and caveats for the whole study, not just this receptor: In CMV-specific effector cells, over 99% of molecules were held by clones above 20 RNA copies, whereas under 1% of molecules were held by such clones in naive cells. Modeling estimated 2.5 to 3.5 recovered TCR RNA copies per cell, compared with about ten by digital PCR, which implies roughly 30% capture efficiency. Without barcode sub-clustering, chimeric consensus sequences inflated TCR diversity; chimeras reached as high as 47%. Highly expanded clone sizes could be underestimated because identical TCR molecules may share a barcode. A single cell's worth of spiked-in Jurkat TCR RNA was reported detectable even among about a million naive CD8 T cells. The naive libraries included spiked-in Jurkat TCR RNA (approximately 11 copies' worth), and this RNA is not part of the donor repertoire.

Turning to this clonotype: This clone's antigen is unknown. Per-base qualities were not stored, and no clone one base away is much larger.

Naive CD8 T cell libraries were made from roughly 21,000 to 960,000 sorted cells using 10%, 30% or 50% of purified RNA. Naive CD8 T cells, defined as CD8+CD4-CCR7+CD45RA+, were FACS-sorted into RLT Plus buffer on a BD FACSAria II. Detection sensitivity was tested by spiking Jurkat RNA equal to roughly ten TCR copies' worth into samples containing roughly 17,000-1,000,000 naive CD8 T cells. CD8 T cells were enriched using RosetteSep CD8+ T Cell Enrichment Cocktail and Ficoll-Paque, and the enriched cells then underwent ACK red cell lysis. V has 3 bases trimmed and J has 0 bases trimmed; junction bases matching no gene number 5. Counted from cysteine to phenylalanine, this CDR3 has 18 amino acids. The only DNA kept is the CDR3, 54 bases in frame from the first base. The germline V gene yields SGDLS for CDR1 and YYNGEE for CDR2.

This clonotype was obtained from a human donor in good health. Some libraries in this study had Jurkat cell RNA spiked in. Here the chain combines TRBV9 and TRBJ2-3, and TRBD2 aligns with 15 junction nucleotides. Sequencing input: naive CD8+ T cells from blood, with Jurkat cell RNA spiked in. The cell subset or site label, read with the paper, signifies: FACS-sorted CD8+CD4-CCR7+CD45RA+ naive T cells. The DNA reads as follows: TGTGCCAGCAGCGAGGGACTAGCGGGGGGTACTAGCACAGATACGCAGTATTTT. This encodes CASSEGLAGGTSTDTQYF.